This entry is about one T cell receptor (beta chain). Under the authors' procedure: Estimation of nucleated cell counts was performed using reference gene primer amplification. Only in-frame clones appear in the TCRdb table, and some are missing; sequencing was by immunoSEQ multiplex PCR. V and J calls and clone size are given by that table; D and trimming were obtained from the DNA. The sample carries 200,000 to 300,000 clones, around 90% recorded once. This sample was taken from a study of blood T cell repertoires in COVID-19. About the research overall: Specimens from acute and convalescent COVID-19 originated in the United States, Italy and Spain. T cells, B-cell-depleted T cells, or PBMCs provided the cDNA or gDNA that served as material.

The CDR3 totals 15 residues. Germline V gene lookup returns CDR1 SNHLY and CDR2 FYNNEI. Deletions cut 6 bases from V and 5 bases from J, with 17 bases between. The chain uses TRBV2 and TRBJ1-3; D remains unclear. What was sequenced was peripheral blood. The TCR comes from a man aged 60 to 69 who had recovered from COVID-19. The DNA for the CDR3 is TGTGCCAGCAGGGCCGAGGGAGGGAGCAGAAACACCATATATTTT. It encodes CASRAEGGSRNTIYF.